Listed below are T cell receptor beta chains from one sample, sequenced in a study of blood T cell repertoires in COVID-19. TCRdb keeps only in-frame clones here, not all; method: immunoSEQ multiplex PCR. The sample has around 290,000 clones, 89% seen once. The source material was PBMCs or T cells enriched from blood (not recorded which). The receptors derive from a woman in her thirties or forties who had recovered from COVID-19. CDR3s include the opening cysteine and the closing phenylalanine or tryptophan. Each record gives: clone size, D gene, V gene, J gene, CDR3 DNA, CDR3 protein. A D gene is named only where the DNA matches it firmly. A row's size may be missing; if present it is once, few, many or a size class.

once	TRBD1	TRBV19	TRBJ1-1	TGTGCCAGTAGTATAGCAGGGGGCAGGACTGAAGCTTTCTTT	CASSIAGGRTEAFF
few	TRBD1	TRBV25-1	TRBJ2-7	TGTGCCAGCAGTGAGGGACAGCCGTTTTTAATTTGGGGTCGCGAGCAGTACTTC	CASSEGQPFLIWGREQYF
once	.	TRBV19	TRBJ2-1	TGTGCCAGTAGCAGGAATGATAGGCAGTTCTTC	CASSRNDRQFF
.	TRBD2	TRBV15	TRBJ2-3	TGTGCCACCAGCAGAGACCTAGCGGGAGTGCCAGATACGCAGTATTTT	CATSRDLAGVPDTQYF
.	.	TRBV27	TRBJ1-5	TGTGCCAGCAGTTTTCACAGGAATCAGCCCCAGCATTTT	CASSFHRNQPQHF
.	.	TRBV6-5	TRBJ2-5	TGTGCCAGCAGTTATTCAGGACAAGCAAAAGAGACCCAGTACTTC	CASSYSGQAKETQYF
.	TRBD1	TRBV27	TRBJ2-7	TGTGCCAGCAGGACCGGGACAGGTAACCTGGGGGAGCAGTACTTC	CASRTGTGNLGEQYF
.	TRBD1	TRBV7-9	TRBJ2-3	TGTGCCAGCAGCATAACGACAGGGATGAGTGATACGCAGTATTTT	CASSITTGMSDTQYF
.	.	TRBV6-4	TRBJ1-1	TGTGCCAGCAGTGACTCGAGTAGGGGCACTGAAGCTTTCTTT	CASSDSSRGTEAFF
.	.	TRBV7-9	TRBJ2-3	TGTGCCAGCAGCTTATCGGTCGAAGATACGCAGTATTTT	CASSLSVEDTQYF
.	TRBD1	TRBV2	TRBJ1-5	TGTGCCAGCAGTGAATCCGGGACAGGGAACTATCAGCCCCAGCATTTT	CASSESGTGNYQPQHF
.	.	TRBV18	TRBJ1-2	TGTGCCAGCTCAACTGCACAGGGAGATGGCTACACCTTC	CASSTAQGDGYTF
.	TRBD1	TRBV6-5	TRBJ1-3	TGTGCCAGCAGTTGGAGTCAGGGGGAAGGAAACACCATATATTTT	CASSWSQGEGNTIYF
.	.	TRBV6-5	TRBJ1-1	TGTGCCAGCAACTACAGGGCTCCTGGGACTGAAGCTTTCTTT	CASNYRAPGTEAFF
once	.	TRBV6-2/TRBV6-3	TRBJ1-1	TGTGCCAGCAGCTCCGCCCCTAGGGGGTATGACACTGAAGCTTTCTTT	CASSSAPRGYDTEAFF
.	TRBD2	TRBV9	TRBJ2-2	TGTGCCAGCAGCCCCAGTCCGGGGGGACCTAGCACCGGGGAGCTGTTTTTT	CASSPSPGGPSTGELFF
.	TRBD2	TRBV7-3	TRBJ2-5	TGTGCCAGCAGCATCCTAGCGGGGGGGCCGATTAGGGCCCAGTACTTC	CASSILAGGPIRAQYF
.	.	TRBV27	TRBJ1-2	TGTGCCAGCAGTCTAGACTCGAACAGGGATCTAGGGTATGGCTACACCTTC	CASSLDSNRDLGYGYTF
.	.	TRBV6-1	TRBJ1-1	TGTGCCAGCAGTGAAGCGTTCGGGACAGAAGCTTTCTTT	CASSEAFGTEAFF
.	TRBD1	TRBV6-5	TRBJ1-3	TGTGCCAGCAGTTACTCTGGACAGGCTGGGGGGACCATATATTTT	CASSYSGQAGGTIYF
once	.	TRBV15	TRBJ2-5	TGTGCCACCAGCAGGGGGGGGCAAGTAGGTGGCGAGACCCAGTACTTC	CATSRGGQVGGETQYF
.	.	TRBV5-1	TRBJ1-4	TGCGCCAGCAGCTTGGGCGTTGGTGAAAAACTGTTTTTT	CASSLGVGEKLFF
.	.	TRBV28	TRBJ1-1	TGTGCCAGCAGTTTATGGACAGCCATGAACACTGAAGCTTTCTTT	CASSLWTAMNTEAFF
.	TRBD1	TRBV19	TRBJ1-4	TGTGCCAGTAGTGAGCCCGGGACAGGGAGTGAAAAACTGTTTTTT	CASSEPGTGSEKLFF
.	.	TRBV5-1	TRBJ1-4	TGCGCCAGCAGCGATGGGGGCGCTAATGAAAAACTGTTTTTT	CASSDGGANEKLFF
many	TRBD1	TRBV18	TRBJ2-1	TGTGCCAGCTCACCACGGTTCTTGACAGGGCCCTACAATGAGCAGTTCTTC	CASSPRFLTGPYNEQFF
.	.	TRBV21-1	TRBJ2-2	TGTGCCAGCAGCAAAGAGTGGGGGCGTCGGCACTGCTACACCGGGGAGCTGTTTTTT	CASSKEWGRRHCYTGELFF
.	TRBD1	TRBV4-1	TRBJ1-2	TGCGCCAGCAGCCAAGCGACAGGGGGCATTCCCTATGGCTACACCTTC	CASSQATGGIPYGYTF
.	TRBD1	TRBV5-4	TRBJ1-6	TGTGCCAGCAGTTTGAGACAGGGCTCCTCACCCCTCCACTTT	CASSLRQGSSPLHF
.	TRBD1	TRBV3-1/TRBV3-2	TRBJ1-1	TGTGCCAGCAGCCATCAGGACAGGGTAACCACTGAAGCTTTCTTT	CASSHQDRVTTEAFF
.	TRBD1	TRBV6-5	TRBJ1-2	TGTGCCAGCAGTTACTCGATGCAGGGGGCGGGCTATGGCTACACCTTC	CASSYSMQGAGYGYTF
.	TRBD1	TRBV9	TRBJ1-2	TGTGCCAGCAGCAGGACAGGGGGGAATGGCTACACCTTC	CASSRTGGNGYTF
.	.	TRBV7-9	TRBJ2-7	TGTGCCAGCAGCTTCCCACAGGGCGGGGGTTCCTACGAGCAGTACTTC	CASSFPQGGGSYEQYF
.	.	TRBV7-2	TRBJ1-1	TGTGCCAGCAGCACAGGGTCTTCAGTAGGCACTGAAGCTTTCTTT	CASSTGSSVGTEAFF
.	.	TRBV5-1	TRBJ1-1	TGCGCCAGCAGCCAGGGACAAACGAACACTGAAGCTTTCTTT	CASSQGQTNTEAFF
.	TRBD1	TRBV30	TRBJ1-3	TGTGCCTGGAGTTCGGACAGGGTCGGAAACACCATATATTTT	CAWSSDRVGNTIYF
.	.	TRBV14	TRBJ1-2	TGTGCCAGCAGCCTAAAGAGGTACTATGGCTACACCTTC	CASSLKRYYGYTF
.	.	TRBV18	TRBJ1-1	TGTGCCAGCTCACCCACTACATTAGACACTGAAGCTTTCTTT	CASSPTTLDTEAFF
.	.	TRBV3-1/TRBV3-2	TRBJ2-7	TGTGCCAGCAGCCTTGCGGGGAGTATCGAGCAGTACTTC	CASSLAGSIEQYF
.	TRBD2	TRBV2	TRBJ2-5	TGTGCCAGCAGTGGACGACTAGCGGGGGAAGAGACCCAGTACTTC	CASSGRLAGEETQYF
.	TRBD1	TRBV4-1	TRBJ1-2	TGCGCCAGCAGCCTAACCCCGGGACAGGGGGCGGTCTATGGCTACACCTTC	CASSLTPGQGAVYGYTF
.	TRBD2	TRBV5-1	TRBJ2-7	TGCGCCAGCACCCCGTCTAGCGGGGGGGCATATCCTCGCGAGCAGTACTTC	CASTPSSGGAYPREQYF
once	.	TRBV12-3/TRBV12-4	TRBJ1-2	TGTGCCAGCAGCCCAGGGGAGGGCTATGGCTACACCTTC	CASSPGEGYGYTF
once	.	TRBV5-6	TRBJ1-1	TGTGCCAGCAGCTTCAGACGGAGTAGGAACACTGAAGCTTTCTTT	CASSFRRSRNTEAFF
.	TRBD1	TRBV30	TRBJ1-5	TGTGCCTGGGGACAGGGGGGCAATCAGCCCCAGCATTTT	CAWGQGGNQPQHF